The next 9 T cell receptor beta chains were all read from a single sample in a study of cytomegalovirus exposure and HLA in healthy donors. PCR used 60 Vbeta primers and 13 Jbeta primers. Profiling relied on immunoSEQ multiplex PCR, and the TCRdb table lists in-frame clones only, not all of them. The sample yields roughly 100,000 clones, over 55% seen once. The sequenced sample was PBMCs. Every receptor here comes from a boy aged 10-17 years in good health and CMV-seropositive.

This clone showed up just a few times. The chain has TRBV9 and TRBJ1-2; the D gene is possibly TRBD1 (6 bases). The V gene lost 4 bases and the J gene lost 3 bases, with 13 bases spanning the gap. CDR3 length: 14 residues. Germline assignment: CDR1 SGDLS and CDR2 YYNGEE. This CDR3 reads CASSPSPGDYGYTF. CDR3 in DNA: TGTGCCAGCAGCCCCAGTCCAGGGGACTATGGCTACACCTTC.

This chain links TRBV5-1 with TRBJ2-5; a possible D gene is TRBD1 (6 bases). Trimming took off 4 bases at V and 1 base at J, with 14 bases between the two ends. Germline V gene sequence: CDR1 SGHRS, CDR2 YFSETQ. This CDR3 has 15 amino acids. The CDR3 nucleotides read TGCGCCAGCAGCGGAGACGGGACACTCCAAGAGACCCAGTACTTC. It codes for CASSGDGTLQETQYF.

This clone was seen a few times. The chain is built from TRBV2 and TRBJ2-1; TRBD1 matches 8 bases. The CDR3 spans 15 residues. Germline V gene sequence: CDR1 SNHLY, CDR2 FYNNEI. Trimming cost V 6 bases and J 4 bases; bases outside gene matches: 8. CDR3 region: CASRTDRGIYNEQFF. The DNA of the CDR3 is TGTGCCAGCAGGACCGACAGGGGTATTTACAATGAGCAGTTCTTC. Based on the CDR3 plus reference TRBV2 and TRBJ2-1, the full variable domain is EPEVTQTPSHQVTQMGQEVILRCVPISNHLYFYWYRQILGQKVEFLVSFYNNEISEKSEIFDDQFSVERPDGSNFTLKIRSTKLEDSAMYFCASRTDRGIYNEQFFGPGTRLTVL.

This clone was seen only once. V gene TRBV30 combines with J gene TRBJ2-1, with 12 bases identical to TRBD2. Germline assignment: CDR1 GTSNPN and CDR2 SVGIG (reference sequence). The CDR3 runs to 16 residues. V lost 1 base and J lost 7; bases outside the gene matches: 8. The CDR3 is CAWSELAGGYWNEQFF. As DNA, the CDR3 is TGTGCCTGGAGTGAACTAGCGGGAGGCTATTGGAATGAGCAGTTCTTC.

The V call is TRBV30, the J call TRBJ2-7; no clear D. The CDR3 is 12 amino acids. The germline V gene has CDR1 GTSNPN and CDR2 SVGIG (reference sequence). Deletions cut 3 bases from V and 4 bases from J, with 10 bases between. Written as DNA, the CDR3 is TGTGCCTGGAGCCGTGACTTTTACGAGCAGTACTTC. Its translation is CAWSRDFYEQYF.

This chain joins TRBV6-6 and TRBJ1-5; a possible D gene is TRBD1 (5 bases). Trimming pared 2 bases from V and 7 bases from J, leaving 12 bases between. CDR1 MNHNY and CDR2 SVGAGI come from the germline V gene (reference sequence). The CDR3 length is 14 residues. For the CDR3, the DNA is TGTGCCAGCAGTTACGGGCAGGGTAGGCAGCCCCAGCATTTT. Protein product: CASSYGQGRQPQHF.

This rearrangement joins TRBV6-5 to TRBJ1-5; D not resolved. The CDR3 sequence is 13 residues long. The germline gives CDR1 MNHEY, CDR2 SVGAGI. V was shortened by 2 bases and J by 6 bases, with 8 bases between the two germline ends. CDR3 sequence (DNA): TGTGCCAGCAGTTACGAGGCACGTCAGCCCCAGCATTTT. Amino acid sequence: CASSYEARQPQHF.

This clone was observed a handful of times. This sequence joins TRBV25-1 and TRBJ1-1, with a weak D call TRBD1 (6 bases). Germline CDR1 is MGHDK and CDR2 is SYGVNS. Deletions cut 6 bases from V and 1 base from J, with 12 bases between. There are 14 residues in the CDR3. CDR3 in DNA: TGTGCCAGCAGCCCGGGGGGCAGGAACACTGAAGCTTTCTTT. Translated, it gives CASSPGGRNTEAFF.

The chain combines TRBV11-2 with TRBJ2-2; D is perhaps TRBD2 (6 bases). Germline CDR1 reads SGHAT; CDR2 reads FQNNGV. Deletions cut 4 bases from V and 6 bases from J, with 12 bases between. This CDR3 has 14 amino acids. DNA of the CDR3: TGTGCCAGCAGCTCTGTCGGAGGGTCCGGGGAGCTGTTTTTT. It translates to CASSSVGGSGELFF.